Each of the 32 T cell receptor beta chains below was sequenced from the same sample in a study of blood T cell repertoires in COVID-19. This table comes from immunoSEQ multiplex PCR, and its TCRdb copy is limited to in-frame clones, with some not included. Of 240,000 or so clones in the sample, more than 75% were seen once. The sequencing input was PBMCs or T cells enriched from blood (not recorded which). These receptors all stem from a woman aged 40 to 50 with acute COVID-19.

The genes are TRBV7-2 and TRBJ2-5; 7 nucleotides match TRBD2. CDR3 length equals 14 residues. Trimming cost V 5 bases and J 0 bases; bases outside gene matches: 3. Germline values: CDR1 SGHTA, CDR2 FQGNSA. CDR3 in amino acids: CASSLGGDQETQYF. The CDR3 coding sequence is TGTGCCAGCAGCCTTGGGGGGGACCAAGAGACCCAGTACTTC.

The chain links TRBV5-1 to TRBJ1-1, with D perhaps TRBD1 (6 bases). There are 19 residues in the CDR3. V gave up 2 bases and J gave up 5 bases, with 28 bases separating them. Germline CDR1 SGHRS, CDR2 YFSETQ. CDR3 protein: CASSFAPPGGTRVRTEAFF. The CDR3 bases are TGCGCCAGCAGCTTTGCCCCCCCGGGTGGGACAAGAGTTAGAACTGAAGCTTTCTTT.

V gene TRBV9 combines with J gene TRBJ2-1; 7 bases line up with TRBD2. This CDR3 spans 14 amino acids. In germline, CDR1 is SGDLS, CDR2 YYNGEE. The V and J ends lost 2 bases and 13 bases, in that order; junction bases with no gene match: 12. The CDR3 region is CASSVLLGGEGQFF. For the CDR3, the DNA is TGTGCCAGCAGCGTGCTTTTAGGAGGGGAGGGCCAGTTCTTC.

The J gene is TRBJ2-7, the V gene TRBV5-1; 7 nucleotides align to TRBD1. Germline CDR1 is SGHRS and CDR2 is YFSETQ. With 4 bases clipped from V and 6 bases from J, the junction kept 7 bases outside the gene matches. CDR3 length: 13 amino acids. This chain's CDR3 is CASSPQTGREQYF. CDR3 DNA: TGCGCCAGCAGCCCTCAGACAGGGCGCGAGCAGTACTTC.

The chain carries TRBV21-1 and TRBJ2-7; the table's TRBD2 call for D was not verified on the DNA. TRBV21-1 is given as a pseudogene. This CDR3 is 15 amino acids long. The CDR3 loop reads CASSNLAGGTYEQYF. The CDR3 region has the DNA TGTGCCAGCAGCAACCTAGCGGGAGGAACTTACGAGCAGTACTTC.

The rearrangement uses TRBV15 and TRBJ1-5; D possibly corresponds to TRBD1 (6 bases). Germline V CDR1 and CDR2: LNHNV, YYDKDF (reference sequence). The CDR3 is 16 amino acids. V lost 4 bases to trimming and J lost 4 bases, with 17 bases between them. CDR3 sequence reads: CATSNTRTAGNQPQHF. DNA for the CDR3: TGTGCCACCAGCAATACGAGGACAGCCGGTAATCAGCCCCAGCATTTT.

The chain uses TRBV7-9 and TRBJ2-1; TRBD1 is a possible D gene (5 bases). Trimming shortened V by 2 bases and J by 5 bases, and 10 bases separated the two germline ends. This CDR3 has 14 residues. Per germline, CDR1 SEHNR and CDR2 FQNEAQ (reference sequence). CDR3 sequence reads: CASSLRQSNNEQFF. The CDR3 DNA is TGTGCCAGCAGCTTAAGACAGTCGAACAATGAGCAGTTCTTC.

The gene calls are TRBV11-2 and TRBJ2-3; D might be TRBD2 (5 bases). CDR3 length: 17 residues. Germline CDR1 and CDR2: SGHAT and FQNNGV. The V end was cut by 3 bases, the J end by 2 bases, with 18 bases between. The CDR3 DNA is TGTGCCAGCAGCTTTGGGTGGAGACGGGGAAACACAGATACGCAGTATTTT. Residues: CASSFGWRRGNTDTQYF.

The CDR3 sequence: CASSLELAGGPNEQFF. CDR3 coding DNA: TGTGCCAGCAGCTTGGAACTAGCGGGAGGGCCGAATGAGCAGTTCTTC. The chain joins TRBV5-4 to TRBJ2-1, with 13 nucleotides matching TRBD2. CDR1 is SGHNT, CDR2 YYREEE, per germline (reference sequence). V was pared by 0 bases and J by 7 bases, with 4 bases of the junction left unmatched. This CDR3 contains 16 residues. Full variable domain (remainder filled in from reference TRBV5-4 and TRBJ2-1): ETGVTQSPTHLIKTRGQQVTLRCSSQSGHNTVSWYQQALGQGPQFIFQYYREEENGRGNFPPRFSGLQFPNYSSELNVNALELDDSALYLCASSLELAGGPNEQFFGPGTRLTVL.

The chain is built from TRBV11-2 and TRBJ1-1; D not certain. The CDR3 covers 14 residues. The V gene's germline CDR1 is SGHAT and CDR2 FQNNGV. Trimming removed 1 base at V and 7 bases at J, with 13 bases between. The CDR3 loop reads CASSLVRSGGEAFF. CDR3 sequence (DNA): TGTGCCAGCAGCTTAGTCAGAAGTGGTGGTGAAGCTTTCTTT. Supplemented by reference TRBV11-2 and TRBJ1-1, the full variable domain reads EAGVAQSPRYKIIEKRQSVAFWCNPISGHATLYWYQQILGQGPKLLIQFQNNGVVDDSQLPKDRFSAERLKGVDSTLKIQPAKLEDSAVYLCASSLVRSGGEAFFGQGTRLTVV.

The chain uses TRBV15 and TRBJ1-3; D call uncertain. The CDR3 totals 13 residues. V was pared by 8 bases and J by 0 bases, with 8 bases between. In germline, CDR1 is LNHNV, CDR2 YYDKDF (reference sequence). The CDR3 spells CATARYSGNTIYF. CDR3 DNA sequence: TGTGCCACCGCCAGGTACTCTGGAAACACCATATATTTT. The variable domain in full, with the rest retrieved from reference TRBV15 and TRBJ1-3, is DAMVIQNPRYQVTQFGKPVTLSCSQTLNHNVMYWYQQKSSQAPKLLFHYYDKDFNNEADTPDNFQSRRPNTSFCFLDIRSPGLGDTAMYLCATARYSGNTIYFGEGSWLTVV.

The chain couples TRBV2 to TRBJ2-5; 12 nucleotides agree with TRBD2. CDR1 is SNHLY and CDR2 is FYNNEI in the germline V gene. V was pared by 6 bases and J by 13 bases, with 12 bases of the junction left unmatched. The CDR3 loop spans 14 amino acids. CDR3 sequence (DNA): TGTGCCAGCAGGGGGGGACTAGCGGGCGTCCCCCCGTACTTC. This translates into CASRGGLAGVPPYF.

V is TRBV19 and J is TRBJ2-5; maybe TRBD2 (5 bases). CDR3 length: 13 amino acids. Trimming cost V 6 bases and J 4 bases, with 12 bases left between them. Germline values: CDR1 LNHDA, CDR2 SQIVND (reference sequence). The CDR3 region has the DNA TGTGCCAGTAGGAACTCACTAGTAGAGACCCAGTACTTC. Its protein product is CASRNSLVETQYF. Filled out from reference TRBV19 and TRBJ2-5, the complete variable domain reads DGGITQSPKYLFRKEGQNVTLSCEQNLNHDAMYWYRQDPGQGLRLIYYSQIVNDFQKGDIAEGYSVSREKKESFPLTVTSAQKNPTAFYLCASRNSLVETQYFGPGTRLLVL.

This clone was counted a few times. The rearrangement links TRBV2 to TRBJ2-3; 7 bases map to TRBD2. CDR3 size: 15 residues. In germline, CDR1 is SNHLY, CDR2 FYNNEI. The V and J ends lost 4 bases and 3 bases, in that order; junction bases with no gene match: 7. The CDR3 DNA reads TGTGCCAGCAGTGGGGGCGGGAGAAAGACAGATACGCAGTATTTT. Protein sequence: CASSGGGRKTDTQYF.

This chain links TRBV5-1 with TRBJ2-3; 8 bases line up with TRBD2. The CDR3 is made up of 16 amino acids. V lost 2 bases to trimming and J lost 4 bases; unmatched junction nucleotides: 9. In germline, CDR1 is SGHRS, CDR2 YFSETQ. CDR3 region: CASSFIAGRAPDTQYF. The DNA of the CDR3 is TGCGCCAGCAGCTTCATAGCGGGGAGAGCGCCAGATACGCAGTATTTT.

J is TRBJ2-5 and V is TRBV2; 10 positions agree with TRBD1. From germline, CDR1 is SNHLY and CDR2 FYNNEI. J gave up 2 bases and V 5 bases, and 5 bases lay outside the gene matches. This CDR3 is built from 15 residues. CDR3 loop: CASSSRDRGQETQYF. The DNA of the CDR3 is TGTGCCAGCAGTTCCCGGGACAGGGGACAAGAGACCCAGTACTTC.

This chain links TRBV11-2 with TRBJ2-5, with TRBD2 matching 8 bases. Germline trimming cut 5 bases from V and 4 bases from J; bases unmatched to any gene: 12. The CDR3 sequence is 16 residues long. CDR1 is SGHAT, CDR2 FQNNGV, per germline. This CDR3 reads CASSPRGASLGETQYF. The CDR3 bases are TGTGCCAGCAGCCCGCGGGGGGCTAGCCTGGGAGAGACCCAGTACTTC.

This sequence joins TRBV27 and TRBJ2-2, with TRBD2 matching over 15 bases. The germline gives CDR1 MNHEY, CDR2 SMNVEV (reference sequence). V was clipped by 5 bases and J by 3 bases; unmatched bases: 10. CDR3 length: 19 amino acids. CDR3 nucleotide sequence: TGTGCCAGCAGTCAACATTTAGGACTAGCGGGAGGGTACACCGGGGAGCTGTTTTTT. This codes for CASSQHLGLAGGYTGELFF.

V usage is TRBV23-1 and J usage is TRBJ2-1; 10 positions match TRBD1. TRBV23-1 is sorted into the ORF group, with uncertain function. Trimming cost V 0 bases and J 7 bases; bases outside gene matches: 6. The CDR3 totals 16 residues. CDR3 nucleotide sequence: TGCGCCAGCAGTCAATCGAGGGGACAGGGGATAAATGAGCAGTTCTTC. It is translated as CASSQSRGQGINEQFF.

This sequence joins TRBV20-1 and TRBJ2-3; 9 bases map to TRBD2. This CDR3 contains 16 residues. Germline assignment: CDR1 DFQATT and CDR2 SNEGSKA (reference sequence). The ends lost 6 bases at V and 0 bases at J; junction bases unmatched: 10. In nucleotides, the CDR3 is TGCAGTGCAAGTAGCACTAGCGGGCTTAGCACAGATACGCAGTATTTT. This encodes CSASSTSGLSTDTQYF.

The chain joins TRBV5-1 to TRBJ1-2; 8 bases are a match to TRBD1. V lost 4 bases and J lost 6; bases outside the gene matches: 8. Germline V gene sequence: CDR1 SGHRS, CDR2 YFSETQ. The CDR3 runs 14 residues. This chain's CDR3 is CASSAQGALNGYTF. In DNA form, the CDR3 reads TGCGCCAGCAGCGCGCAGGGGGCGCTGAATGGCTACACCTTC.

The rearrangement joins TRBV2 to TRBJ1-2, with D maybe TRBD2 (5 bases). The end of the DNA fits TRBJ2-1 better, so the J call may be wrong. From germline, CDR1 is SNHLY and CDR2 FYNNEI. This CDR3 has 12 amino acids. The CDR3 DNA reads TGTGCCAGCAGTTCGCACACTCCGGGACAGTTCTTC. Protein product: CASSSHTPGQFF.

This clone was found once. The chain is built from TRBV28 and TRBJ1-2; D remains ambiguous. The CDR3 runs 12 residues. Trimming took 10 bases from V and 4 from J, leaving 13 bases between them. Germline V gene sequence: CDR1 MDHEN, CDR2 SYDVKM. The CDR3 protein is CATAFTSYGYTF. The CDR3 nucleotides are TGTGCCACAGCGTTTACCAGCTATGGCTACACCTTC.

The V call is TRBV19, the J call TRBJ1-5; D is undetermined. The CDR3 is made up of 13 amino acids. The ends were cut back, 1 base at V and 2 bases at J, with 3 bases in the middle. Germline lookup yields CDR1 LNHDA and CDR2 SQIVND (reference sequence). CDR3 nucleotide sequence: TGTGCCAGTAGTATAGCAGGCAATCAGCCCCAGCATTTT. Translated: CASSIAGNQPQHF.

The V call is TRBV19, the J call TRBJ1-5; 7 positions match TRBD1. The CDR3 is made up of 21 amino acids. Per the germline V gene, CDR1 is LNHDA and CDR2 is SQIVND (reference sequence). The junction had 20 bases not matched to a gene; V was cut back by 3 bases and J by 0 bases. CDR3 amino acids: CASSIRGGRDREVYSNQPQHF. The CDR3 bases are TGTGCCAGTAGTATTAGGGGTGGTAGGGACAGAGAAGTATATAGCAATCAGCCCCAGCATTTT.

The rearrangement joins TRBV5-6 to TRBJ1-2, with 7 bases identical to TRBD1. This CDR3 spans 15 amino acids. Trimming took 1 base from V and 3 from J; bases not matched to a gene: 6. The V gene's germline CDR1 is SGHDT and CDR2 YYEEEE. The CDR3 sequence: CASSLIRQGDYGYTF. In DNA form, the CDR3 reads TGTGCCAGCAGCTTGATCCGGCAGGGGGACTATGGCTACACCTTC.

The chain links TRBV7-9 to TRBJ1-4; D is undetermined. The CDR3 length is 13 residues. Germline CDR1 and CDR2: SEHNR and FQNEAQ (reference sequence). Trimming stripped 1 base from V and 7 bases from J, with 7 bases between. The CDR3 reads CASSLDRPEKLFF. In DNA, the CDR3 is TGTGCCAGCAGCTTAGACAGACCTGAAAAACTGTTTTTT.

The chain carries TRBV27 and TRBJ1-4; D unresolved. The germline V gene has CDR1 MNHEY and CDR2 SMNVEV (reference sequence). This CDR3 is built from 13 residues. Deletions cut 3 bases from V and 8 bases from J, with 10 bases between. In nucleotides, the CDR3 is TGTGCCAGCAGTTTGAGGGTAGCAGAAAAACTGTTTTTT. Translation: CASSLRVAEKLFF. The variable domain in full, with the rest retrieved from reference TRBV27 and TRBJ1-4, is EAQVTQNPRYLITVTGKKLTVTCSQNMNHEYMSWYRQDPGLGLRQIYYSMNVEVTDKGDVPEGYKVSRKEKRNFPLILESPSPNQTSLYFCASSLRVAEKLFFGSGTQLSVL.

The rearrangement links TRBV7-9 to TRBJ1-6, with 9 positions matching TRBD1. Germline assignment: CDR1 SEHNR and CDR2 FQNEAQ (reference sequence). The CDR3 extends over 16 amino acids. J gave up 12 bases and V 4 bases, and 13 bases lay outside the gene matches. The CDR3 DNA reads as TGTGCCAGCAGCTCTGCCTCCGGGACAGGGAGTGGACCCCTCCACTTT. Residues: CASSSASGTGSGPLHF.

The chain uses TRBV6-5 and TRBJ2-7; D possibly corresponds to TRBD1 (5 bases). CDR1 is MNHEY, CDR2 SVGAGI, per germline. The CDR3 contains 15 residues. With 2 bases removed from V and 7 bases from J, the gap between germline ends came to 18 bases. The CDR3 protein is CASSYQPTALGEQYF. CDR3 coding DNA: TGTGCCAGCAGTTACCAACCGACAGCATTGGGGGAGCAGTACTTC.

The table lists this clone with a few counts. The chain employs TRBV19 and TRBJ2-3; 7 positions match TRBD2. The CDR3 runs 14 residues. Germline V gene sequence: CDR1 LNHDA, CDR2 SQIVND (reference sequence). With 1 base clipped from V and 5 bases from J, the junction kept 3 bases outside the gene matches. In DNA form, the CDR3 reads TGTGCCAGTAGTATAGGGACTAGTAAAGATACGCAGTATTTT. Translated, it gives CASSIGTSKDTQYF.

The chain employs TRBV4-1 and TRBJ1-2; 11 bases are a match to TRBD1. The CDR3 is 16 residues long. V shed 3 bases, J shed 5 bases, and the junction held 8 bases outside the gene matches. Germline CDR1 reads MGHRA; CDR2 reads YSYEKL. CDR3 bases: TGCGCCAGCAGCCAGATGACCGGGACAGGGGGTTATGGCTACACCTTC. Translated, it gives CASSQMTGTGGYGYTF.